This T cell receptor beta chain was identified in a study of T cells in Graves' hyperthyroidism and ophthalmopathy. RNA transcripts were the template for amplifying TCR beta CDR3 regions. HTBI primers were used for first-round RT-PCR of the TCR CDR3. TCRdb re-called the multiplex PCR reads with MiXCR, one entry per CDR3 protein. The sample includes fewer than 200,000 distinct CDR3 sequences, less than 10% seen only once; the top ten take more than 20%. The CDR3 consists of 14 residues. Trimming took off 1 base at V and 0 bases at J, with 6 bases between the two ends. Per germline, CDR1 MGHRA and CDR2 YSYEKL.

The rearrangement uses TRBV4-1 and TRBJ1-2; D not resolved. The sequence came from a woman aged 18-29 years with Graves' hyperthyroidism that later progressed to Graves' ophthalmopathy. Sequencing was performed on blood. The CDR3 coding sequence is TGCGCCAGCAGCCAAGTGGGAGCTAACTATGGCTACACCTTC. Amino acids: CASSQVGANYGYTF.